Sequencing of this T cell receptor (beta chain) was carried out in a study of technical replicates of blood from several donors. The method was immunoSEQ multiplex PCR; TCRdb's version includes in-frame clones alone and lacks a portion of them. The sample holds 68,000 or so clones; approximately 90% are singletons and the top ten take over 3.5%. The junction had 4 bases not matched to a gene; V was cut back by 5 bases and J by 8 bases. This CDR3 has 12 residues. Germline loops: CDR1 SGHVS, CDR2 FQNEAQ. The sequenced sample was PBMCs. The clonotype was recovered from a human donor in good health. Some clones in this sample may be carry-over from other donors' samples. The chain is built from TRBV7-8 and TRBJ1-1, with 8 bases that match TRBD1. The CDR3 here is CASSNRDREAFF. The CDR3 coding sequence is TGTGCCAGCAGCAACCGGGACAGGGAAGCTTTCTTT.